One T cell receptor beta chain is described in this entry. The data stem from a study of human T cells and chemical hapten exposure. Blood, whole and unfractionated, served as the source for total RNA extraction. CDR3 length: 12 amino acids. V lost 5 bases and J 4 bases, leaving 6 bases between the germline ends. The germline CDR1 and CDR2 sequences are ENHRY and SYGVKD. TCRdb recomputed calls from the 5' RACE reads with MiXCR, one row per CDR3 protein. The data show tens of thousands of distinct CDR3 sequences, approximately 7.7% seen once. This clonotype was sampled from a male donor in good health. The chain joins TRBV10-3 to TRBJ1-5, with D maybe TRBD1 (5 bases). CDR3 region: CAISQGNQPQHF. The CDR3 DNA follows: TGTGCCATCAGTCAGGGAAATCAGCCCCAGCATTTT.